Following are 22 T cell receptor beta chains from one sample sequenced in a study of blood T cell repertoires in COVID-19. Only in-frame clones appear in the TCRdb table, and some are missing; sequencing was by immunoSEQ multiplex PCR. The table shows about 480,000 clones, with more than 70% occurring only once. Sequencing was carried out using peripheral blood. These receptors were obtained from a woman aged 50 to 60 with COVID-19, enrolled during active disease.

The chain couples TRBV29-1 to TRBJ2-3; 10 nucleotides agree with TRBD2. V lost 6 bases and J lost 5; bases outside the gene matches: 5. Germline V gene sequence: CDR1 SQVTM, CDR2 ANQGSEA. The CDR3 runs to 13 residues. The CDR3 coding sequence is TGCAGCGTAGCGGGGGGGCCTGAAGATACGCAGTATTTT. Protein sequence: CSVAGGPEDTQYF.

This chain links TRBV19 with TRBJ2-7; tentative D call: TRBD1 (5 bases). Looked up from germline, CDR1 is LNHDA and CDR2 is SQIVND (reference sequence). The CDR3 is 15 amino acids. V lost 5 bases and J 0 bases, leaving 14 bases between the germline ends. CDR3 nucleotides: TGTGCCAGTAGTCTCCAAGACAGCCGCTCCTACGAGCAGTACTTC. Its protein is CASSLQDSRSYEQYF.

This clone occurred a few times. This sequence joins TRBV5-5 and TRBJ2-7; tentatively, D is TRBD1 (6 bases). V shed 2 bases and J shed 7 bases, with 19 bases lying between them. The CDR3 extends over 15 amino acids. Germline V lookup: CDR1 SGHKS, CDR2 YYEKEE (reference sequence). The CDR3 protein is CASSFDPQGYAEQYF. CDR3 DNA sequence: TGTGCCAGCAGCTTTGACCCACAGGGATACGCGGAGCAGTACTTC.

The V and J genes are TRBV14 and TRBJ2-7; D might be TRBD2 (5 bases). The CDR3 runs 14 residues. Germline V gene lookup returns CDR1 SGHDN and CDR2 FVKESK. V shed 4 bases and J shed 2 bases, with 12 bases lying between them. As DNA, the CDR3 is TGTGCCAGCAGCCTCTTGAGCGGCCCCTACGAGCAGTACTTC. It yields the protein CASSLLSGPYEQYF.

The V call is TRBV5-1, the J call TRBJ2-3; D might be TRBD1 (5 bases). Germline V gives CDR1 SGHRS, CDR2 YFSETQ. The CDR3 consists of 14 residues. V was trimmed by 0 bases and J by 2 bases, leaving 7 bases between them. The CDR3 loop reads CASSLGTYTDTQYF. In nucleotides, the CDR3 is TGCGCCAGCAGCTTGGGGACATACACAGATACGCAGTATTTT.

The rearrangement links TRBV12-3 or TRBV12-4 to TRBJ2-3; D perhaps matches TRBD2 (5 bases). CDR3 length: 11 amino acids. The V end was cut by 4 bases, the J end by 6 bases, with 5 bases between. The CDR3 region has the DNA TGTGCCAGCAGTTCGGGGGATACGCAGTATTTT. Encoded protein: CASSSGDTQYF.

This chain joins TRBV9 and TRBJ1-5, with 10 bases identical to TRBD1. The CDR3 spans 15 residues. From germline, CDR1 is SGDLS and CDR2 YYNGEE. The J segment lost 7 bases and the V segment lost 3 bases, leaving 7 bases of the junction unmatched. The CDR3 sequence is CASSASGTGDQPQHF. Here the CDR3 DNA reads TGTGCCAGCAGCGCCTCCGGGACAGGGGACCAGCCCCAGCATTTT. Drawing the rest from reference TRBV9 and TRBJ1-5, the complete variable domain is DSGVTQTPKHLITATGQRVTLRCSPRSGDLSVYWYQQSLDQGLQFLIQYYNGEERAKGNILERFSAQQFPDLHSELNLSSLELGDSALYFCASSASGTGDQPQHFGDGTRLSIL.

This sequence joins TRBV3-1 (or the pseudogene TRBV3-2) and TRBJ1-2; TRBD1 matches at 10 bases. V lost 4 bases to trimming and J lost 4 bases; unmatched junction nucleotides: 3. CDR3 length: 14 residues. Per germline, CDR1 LGHDT and CDR2 YNNKEL (reference sequence). CDR3 bases: TGTGCCAGCAGCCCCCGACAGGGGGCCTATGGCTACACCTTC. Encoded protein: CASSPRQGAYGYTF.

The genes are TRBV2 and TRBJ1-2; D possibly corresponds to TRBD1 (5 bases). Germline V lookup: CDR1 SNHLY, CDR2 FYNNEI. This CDR3 spans 13 amino acids. Trimming shortened V by 9 bases and J by 3 bases, and 14 bases separated the two germline ends. CDR3 sequence (DNA): TGTGCCAGTCGACAGACCTTCCACTATGGCTACACCTTC. Translating it yields CASRQTFHYGYTF. The whole variable domain, filled in from reference TRBV2 and TRBJ1-2, reads EPEVTQTPSHQVTQMGQEVILRCVPISNHLYFYWYRQILGQKVEFLVSFYNNEISEKSEIFDDQFSVERPDGSNFTLKIRSTKLEDSAMYFCASRQTFHYGYTFGSGTRLTVV.

This chain joins TRBV5-4 and TRBJ2-1; TRBD1 is a possible D gene (5 bases). Germline loops: CDR1 SGHNT, CDR2 YYREEE (reference sequence). The germline V and J ends were trimmed by 7 bases and 2 bases, with 13 bases remaining between them. There are 14 residues in the CDR3. The CDR3 DNA reads as TGTGCCAGCGAGACAGCCCCTACCTACAATGAGCAGTTCTTC. It translates to CASETAPTYNEQFF.

The chain carries TRBV27 and TRBJ1-2; 9 positions agree with TRBD1. CDR3 length: 14 residues. Germline-derived CDR1 and CDR2 are MNHEY and SMNVEV (reference sequence). V shed 5 bases, J shed 6 bases, and the junction held 7 bases outside the gene matches. For the CDR3, the DNA is TGTGCCAGCAGTCCGACAGGGGGGTTTGATGGCTACACCTTC. This gives the protein CASSPTGGFDGYTF.

The chain carries TRBV9 and TRBJ2-3; 7 nucleotides agree with TRBD1. V was pared by 2 bases and J by 0 bases, with 0 bases of the junction left unmatched. There are 14 residues in the CDR3. The germline gives CDR1 SGDLS, CDR2 YYNGEE. CDR3 loop: CASSVTGSTDTQYF. The CDR3, as DNA: TGTGCCAGCAGCGTGACAGGGAGCACAGATACGCAGTATTTT.

V and J are TRBV2 and TRBJ2-7, with D possibly matching TRBD1 (6 bases). This CDR3 has 15 residues. Looked up from germline, CDR1 is SNHLY and CDR2 is FYNNEI. V was cut by 6 bases and J by 0 bases, with 15 bases left in between. Here the CDR3 reads CASRPSTGLSYEQYF. As DNA, the CDR3 is TGTGCCAGCAGGCCCTCGACAGGCCTCTCCTACGAGCAGTACTTC.

The rearrangement links TRBV30 to TRBJ2-7, with a tentative D call TRBD1 (6 bases). V lost 4 bases and J lost 0, with 13 bases in between. The CDR3 spans 14 residues. Germline CDR1 reads GTSNPN; CDR2 reads SVGIG (reference sequence). The CDR3: CAWTEDRISYEQYF. The CDR3 DNA is TGTGCCTGGACCGAGGACAGAATCTCCTACGAGCAGTACTTC.

Only one count was recorded for this clone. This rearrangement joins TRBV3-1 (or the pseudogene TRBV3-2) to TRBJ1-5, with TRBD1 matching over 11 bases. CDR3 size: 15 residues. Looked up from germline, CDR1 is LGHDT and CDR2 is YNNKEL (reference sequence). The J segment lost 5 bases and the V segment lost 1 base, leaving 1 base of the junction unmatched. The CDR3 region has the DNA TGTGCCAGCAGCCAAGGGACAGGGGGCTATCAGCCCCAGCATTTT. Protein sequence: CASSQGTGGYQPQHF.

The chain uses TRBV4-1 and TRBJ1-1; TRBD1 is a possible D gene (6 bases). V dropped 3 bases and J dropped 3 bases, with 20 bases sitting between them. Germline CDR1 is MGHRA and CDR2 is YSYEKL. This CDR3 region has 17 residues. This CDR3 is CASSHTPGHTRDTEAFF. For the CDR3, the DNA is TGCGCCAGCAGCCATACACCGGGACACACGAGGGACACTGAAGCTTTCTTT.

This chain's CDR3 is CATSQEGSAGETQYF. CDR3 nucleotide sequence: TGTGCCACCAGTCAAGAGGGATCAGCGGGGGAGACCCAGTACTTC. The rearrangement joins TRBV15 to TRBJ2-5; 7 bases line up with TRBD2. Germline V CDR1 and CDR2: LNHNV, YYDKDF (reference sequence). The V segment lost 6 bases and the J segment 5 bases; nucleotides outside the gene matches: 12. There are 15 residues in the CDR3. Full variable domain (missing parts from reference TRBV15 and TRBJ2-5): DAMVIQNPRYQVTQFGKPVTLSCSQTLNHNVMYWYQQKSSQAPKLLFHYYDKDFNNEADTPDNFQSRRPNTSFCFLDIRSPGLGDTAMYLCATSQEGSAGETQYFGPGTRLLVL.

The rearrangement joins TRBV30 to TRBJ1-4; no clear D. CDR3 length equals 14 residues. The V end lost 0 bases, the J end lost 4 bases, and 9 bases lay between the germline ends. Germline CDR1 is GTSNPN and CDR2 is SVGIG (reference sequence). CDR3: CAWSVQLLNEKLFF. In nucleotides, the CDR3 is TGTGCCTGGAGTGTACAGCTTCTTAATGAAAAACTGTTTTTT.

The chain recombines TRBV7-9 with TRBJ2-2; D unresolved. Germline V lookup: CDR1 SEHNR, CDR2 FQNEAQ (reference sequence). The CDR3 contains 12 residues. Trimming removed 4 bases at V and 5 bases at J, with 5 bases between. The CDR3 DNA follows: TGTGCCAGCAGCTCCTCTACCGGGGAGCTGTTTTTT. Amino acid sequence: CASSSSTGELFF.

A few counts support this clone. This sample includes further DNA sequences coding for the same CDR3. V gene TRBV6-5 combines with J gene TRBJ2-3, with 8 bases aligning to TRBD2. From germline, CDR1 is MNHEY and CDR2 SVGAGI. This CDR3 is 16 amino acids long. V was clipped by 4 bases and J by 3 bases; unmatched bases: 9. The chain's CDR3 is CASSFLAGGPTDTQYF. The CDR3 DNA follows: TGTGCCAGCAGTTTTCTGGCGGGGGGCCCGACAGATACGCAGTATTTT.

The chain is built from TRBV28 and TRBJ1-2; TRBD1 matches at 10 bases. CDR3 length: 13 amino acids. Germline V lookup: CDR1 MDHEN, CDR2 SYDVKM. V shed 7 bases, J shed 3 bases, and the junction held 2 bases outside the gene matches. CDR3: CASTGTGDYGYTF. The CDR3 DNA reads as TGTGCCAGCACCGGGACAGGGGACTATGGCTACACCTTC.

This clone was seen a single time. V and J are TRBV7-2 and TRBJ1-1, with D possibly being TRBD1 (5 bases). The CDR3 loop spans 13 amino acids. V lost 4 bases and J lost 4, with 10 bases in between. Germline V lookup: CDR1 SGHTA, CDR2 FQGNSA. The CDR3, as DNA: TGTGCCAGCAGCTCCCTCGGGGGCACTGAAGCTTTCTTT. This gives the protein CASSSLGGTEAFF.